The 25 T cell receptor beta chains below come from one sample, sequenced in a study of control samples from healthy donors and cancer patients. Profiled with immunoSEQ multiplex PCR; TCRdb holds only in-frame clones, not every one. The sample records approximately 70,000 clones, around 90% being singletons. The source material was PBMCs. Receptors were obtained from a man in his fifties or sixties with colorectal cancer.

This chain links TRBV10-3 with TRBJ2-3, with TRBD2 matching over 10 bases. The CDR3 extends over 15 amino acids. Germline V gene sequence: CDR1 ENHRY, CDR2 SYGVKD. V shed 4 bases and J 2 bases; nucleotides not matched to a gene: 3. The CDR3 DNA is TGTGCCATCAGTGCAAGCGGGGGGGCCACAGATACGCAGTATTTT. This encodes CAISASGGATDTQYF.

V usage is TRBV30 and J usage is TRBJ1-2; D perhaps matches TRBD1 (5 bases). Per germline, CDR1 GTSNPN and CDR2 SVGIG (reference sequence). The germline V and J ends were trimmed by 5 bases and 9 bases, with 19 bases remaining between them. The CDR3 totals 13 residues. The CDR3 bases are TGTGCCTGGCGGGTTGGGGGGAGTTTCAGCTACACCTTC. This encodes CAWRVGGSFSYTF.

The gene calls are TRBV18 and TRBJ1-5, with D possibly being TRBD1 (6 bases). The V gene lost 4 bases and the J gene lost 2 bases, with 12 bases spanning the gap. CDR3 length: 15 residues. The germline gives CDR1 KGHSH, CDR2 LQKENI. CDR3 residues: CASSLSNRGNQPQHF. The CDR3 DNA reads TGTGCCAGCTCACTCTCCAACAGGGGCAATCAGCCCCAGCATTTT.

The rearrangement joins TRBV24-1 to TRBJ1-1; D remains unclear. The CDR3 runs 12 residues. The V gene lost 0 bases and the J gene lost 7 bases, with 5 bases spanning the gap. Germline-derived CDR1 and CDR2 are KGHDR and SFDVKD. The CDR3 here is CATSDLRGEAFF. CDR3 sequence (DNA): TGTGCCACCAGTGATTTGCGCGGTGAAGCTTTCTTT.

The genes are TRBV7-2 and TRBJ2-5; D not resolved. The V end was cut by 4 bases, the J end by 7 bases, with 7 bases between. The CDR3 extends over 11 amino acids. The germline V gene has CDR1 SGHTA and CDR2 FQGNSA. The CDR3 here is CASSSSWTQYF. CDR3 bases: TGTGCCAGCAGCTCTAGTTGGACCCAGTACTTC.

The V and J genes are TRBV4-1 and TRBJ2-2; 8 nucleotides align to TRBD2. The CDR3 runs 15 residues. The ends lost 4 bases at V and 0 bases at J; junction bases unmatched: 1. Germline V gene sequence: CDR1 MGHRA, CDR2 YSYEKL. The CDR3 DNA reads TGCGCCAGCAGCCGCGGGGGGCCGAACACCGGGGAGCTGTTTTTT. Amino acids: CASSRGGPNTGELFF.

This chain connects TRBV30 to TRBJ1-5; 7 bases are a match to TRBD1. V gave up 3 bases and J gave up 3 bases; unmatched junction bases: 11. From germline, CDR1 is GTSNPN and CDR2 SVGIG (reference sequence). The length of the CDR3 is 16 residues. For the CDR3, the DNA is TGTGCCTGGAGGAGGTCGGACAGGCCCAACAATCAGCCCCAGCATTTT. The encoded protein is CAWRRSDRPNNQPQHF.

The chain is built from TRBV9 and TRBJ2-5; 11 nucleotides align to TRBD2. V gave up 0 bases and J gave up 1 base; unmatched junction bases: 5. Germline values: CDR1 SGDLS, CDR2 YYNGEE. The CDR3 spans 17 residues. CDR3 coding DNA: TGTGCCAGCAGCGTAGGAACTAGCGGGGGTTCCCAAGAGACCCAGTACTTC. This sequence encodes CASSVGTSGGSQETQYF. The full variable domain, with the rest looked up from reference TRBV9 and TRBJ2-5, is DSGVTQTPKHLITATGQRVTLRCSPRSGDLSVYWYQQSLDQGLQFLIQYYNGEERAKGNILERFSAQQFPDLHSELNLSSLELGDSALYFCASSVGTSGGSQETQYFGPGTRLLVL.

The chain carries TRBV4-3 and TRBJ1-2; a possible D gene is TRBD1 (5 bases). This CDR3 contains 16 residues. V lost 3 bases to trimming and J lost 8 bases, with 22 bases between them. Looked up from germline, CDR1 is LGHNA and CDR2 is YSLEER. The CDR3 protein is CASSQAPGRTEGGYTF. The CDR3 DNA reads TGCGCCAGCAGCCAGGCCCCGGGGCGCACCGAGGGGGGCTACACCTTC.

V gene TRBV30 combines with J gene TRBJ2-3, with D unclear. This CDR3 spans 14 amino acids. V was shortened by 8 bases and J by 2 bases, with 17 bases between the two germline ends. Germline CDR1 is GTSNPN and CDR2 is SVGIG (reference sequence). The CDR3 nucleotides read TGTGCCCGAGGCCCCGATTATCTCACAGATACGCAGTATTTT. Protein sequence: CARGPDYLTDTQYF.

This sequence joins TRBV10-3 and TRBJ1-4; D is unclear. Germline V gives CDR1 ENHRY, CDR2 SYGVKD. Trimming cost V 0 bases and J 8 bases, with 10 bases left between them. The CDR3 is 14 amino acids. The CDR3 is CAISESITGEKLFF. The CDR3 DNA is TGTGCCATCAGTGAGTCGATAACCGGCGAAAAACTGTTTTTT.

This chain uses TRBV6-5 with TRBJ2-5, with 7 bases lining up with TRBD2. V lost 5 bases to trimming and J lost 2 bases; unmatched junction nucleotides: 8. CDR3 length equals 15 residues. Germline V gene data show CDR1 as MNHEY and CDR2 as SVGAGI. The CDR3: CASSLGPSGQETQYF. CDR3 in DNA: TGTGCCAGCAGTCTCGGGCCTAGCGGACAAGAGACCCAGTACTTC.

This clone occurred a few times. The chain employs TRBV10-3 and TRBJ2-5; 11 bases are a match to TRBD2. CDR1 is ENHRY, CDR2 SYGVKD, per germline. Trimming took 0 bases from V and 2 from J; bases not matched to a gene: 2. CDR3 size: 16 residues. The CDR3 protein is CAISESLAGEQETQYF. The CDR3 coding sequence is TGTGCCATCAGTGAGTCACTAGCGGGGGAACAAGAGACCCAGTACTTC.

The chain couples TRBV30 to TRBJ2-7; 9 nucleotides align to TRBD2. The trim removed 0 bases at V and 0 bases at J, leaving 9 bases unmatched. The CDR3 has 17 residues. Looked up from germline, CDR1 is GTSNPN and CDR2 is SVGIG (reference sequence). The CDR3 DNA reads TGTGCCTGGAGTGTGAGTAGCGGGGGCTCCAGCTCCTACGAGCAGTACTTC. Translating it yields CAWSVSSGGSSSYEQYF.

V is TRBV2 and J is TRBJ2-5, with a tentative D call TRBD1 (5 bases). This CDR3 contains 17 residues. Per germline, CDR1 SNHLY and CDR2 FYNNEI. V dropped 2 bases and J dropped 5 bases, with 21 bases sitting between them. DNA for the CDR3: TGTGCCAGCAGTGAAATTTTTTCGACAGCCCAGTGGGAGACCCAGTACTTC. Translation: CASSEIFSTAQWETQYF.

V gene TRBV11-3 combines with J gene TRBJ2-3; 12 bases fit TRBD2. V gave up 8 bases and J gave up 1 base; unmatched junction bases: 4. CDR1 is SGHNT, CDR2 YENEEA, per germline. The CDR3 has 15 residues. The CDR3 here is CASSLAGGGTDTQYF. In DNA, the CDR3 is TGTGCCAGCTCCCTAGCGGGGGGGGGCACAGATACGCAGTATTTT.

The rearrangement joins TRBV5-1 to TRBJ1-1, with D perhaps TRBD1 (5 bases). This CDR3 region has 13 residues. Per germline, CDR1 SGHRS and CDR2 YFSETQ. Trimming took 1 base from V and 11 from J, leaving 15 bases between them. CDR3 in amino acids: CASSLPDTLFAFF. DNA of the CDR3: TGCGCCAGCAGCTTGCCGGACACCCTGTTCGCTTTCTTT.

V usage is TRBV11-2 and J usage is TRBJ1-2; D perhaps matches TRBD1 (5 bases). V was clipped by 5 bases and J by 8 bases, with 18 bases between them. Per germline, CDR1 SGHAT and CDR2 FQNNGV. The CDR3 extends over 14 amino acids. The CDR3 is CASSRTPGSGGYTF. In nucleotides, the CDR3 is TGTGCCAGCAGCCGAACCCCAGGGTCGGGAGGCTACACCTTC.

The rearrangement joins TRBV7-2 to TRBJ1-2; TRBD1 is a possible D gene (5 bases). The CDR3 extends over 15 amino acids. Germline V gene data show CDR1 as SGHTA and CDR2 as FQGNSA. V shed 1 base and J shed 4 bases, with 13 bases lying between them. This CDR3 reads CASSLGAGRGYGYTF. The DNA for the CDR3 is TGTGCCAGCAGCTTAGGGGCAGGGAGAGGCTATGGCTACACCTTC.

The gene calls are TRBV30 and TRBJ2-2; D gene unclear. Trimming removed 5 bases from V and 4 bases from J, with 14 bases in between. This CDR3 contains 14 residues. Germline loops: CDR1 GTSNPN, CDR2 SVGIG (reference sequence). The CDR3 coding sequence is TGTGCCTGGTCCACTTCCCGTGCCACCGGGGAGCTGTTTTTT. It codes for CAWSTSRATGELFF.

In its sample, this clone was seen once. The V and J genes are TRBV11-2 and TRBJ2-5, with 11 bases lining up with TRBD2. The CDR3 runs 16 residues. Germline-derived CDR1 and CDR2 are SGHAT and FQNNGV. V lost 1 base to trimming and J lost 3 bases; unmatched junction nucleotides: 4. CDR3 sequence (DNA): TGTGCCAGCAGCTTAGTAACTAGCGGGGGAAAAGAGACCCAGTACTTC. This sequence encodes CASSLVTSGGKETQYF.

The rearrangement uses TRBV5-1 and TRBJ2-7, with 8 bases identical to TRBD2. Looked up from germline, CDR1 is SGHRS and CDR2 is YFSETQ. V shed 0 bases, J shed 4 bases, and the junction held 3 bases outside the gene matches. The CDR3 loop spans 14 amino acids. CDR3 sequence (DNA): TGCGCCAGCAGCTTGGAGAGCGGGGGTTACGAGCAGTACTTC. Protein sequence: CASSLESGGYEQYF. The full variable domain, in which reference TRBV5-1 and TRBJ2-7 provide the parts outside the CDR3, is KAGVTQTPRYLIKTRGQQVTLSCSPISGHRSVSWYQQTPGQGLQFLFEYFSETQRNKGNFPGRFSGRQFSNSRSEMNVSTLELGDSALYLCASSLESGGYEQYFGPGTRLTVT.

J is TRBJ2-3 and V is TRBV7-3; weak D call: TRBD2 (6 bases). The V gene's germline CDR1 is SGHTA and CDR2 FQGTGA. The CDR3 length is 15 residues. V lost 3 bases, J lost 0 bases, and 10 bases lay in between. CDR3 amino acids: CASSFAGLSTDTQYF. DNA of the CDR3: TGTGCCAGCAGCTTTGCGGGGCTAAGCACAGATACGCAGTATTTT.

CDR3: CASSLQGGMHIHTQYF. In DNA, the CDR3 is TGTGCCAGCAGCCTCCAAGGAGGAATGCACATACATACGCAGTATTTT. This sequence joins TRBV3-1 (or the pseudogene TRBV3-2) and TRBJ2-3, with D maybe TRBD2 (5 bases). The germline V gene encodes CDR1 LGHDT and CDR2 YNNKEL (reference sequence). Trimming stripped 4 bases from V and 7 bases from J, with 21 bases between. This CDR3 comprises 16 residues.

The CDR3 DNA sequence: TGTGCCAGCAGCTTGAGGGTAGCAGAAGTCACCGGGGAGCTGTTTTTT. This gives the protein CASSLRVAEVTGELFF. V and J are TRBV5-8 and TRBJ2-2; D gene uncertain. V lost 1 base and J 4 bases, leaving 14 bases between the germline ends. The CDR3 covers 16 residues. Germline V gene sequence: CDR1 SGHTS, CDR2 YDEGEE.